These 23 T cell receptor beta chains were sequenced from one sample in a study of patients and donors after allogeneic stem cell transplantation. TCRdb fed the RT-PCR reads into MiXCR, producing one record per CDR3 protein. The sample holds some 880,000 distinct CDR3 sequences, roughly 17% seen once. Sequencing was done on a sample of blood, either unsorted or a sorted T cell fraction (not recorded which). The receptors come from a human donor who was either an allogeneic HSCT recipient or a stem cell or donor lymphocyte infusion donor (not recorded which). It is not recorded whose cells these are; they may come from a transplant donor.

The sample holds a few counts of this clonotype. This rearrangement joins TRBV20-1 to TRBJ2-7; D is uncertain. This CDR3 region has 14 residues. Trimming removed 0 bases from V and 3 bases from J, with 12 bases in between. Germline V gene data show CDR1 as DFQATT and CDR2 as SNEGSKA (reference sequence). The CDR3 protein is CSARDRESSYEQYF. Here the CDR3 DNA reads TGCAGTGCTAGAGATCGAGAGTCTAGCTACGAGCAGTACTTC.

This clonotype was observed a few times. V gene TRBV20-1 combines with J gene TRBJ2-7; maybe TRBD2 (6 bases). Trimming shortened V by 3 bases and J by 9 bases, and 18 bases separated the two germline ends. This CDR3 comprises 13 residues. In germline, CDR1 is DFQATT, CDR2 SNEGSKA (reference sequence). The DNA of the CDR3 is TGCAGTGCTAGCCTCTCGCGGGGCGGAGCGCAGTACTTC. Translation: CSASLSRGGAQYF.

This clonotype turned up a few times. J is TRBJ2-5 and V is TRBV18; tentatively, D is TRBD1 (5 bases). The length of the CDR3 is 13 residues. CDR1 is KGHSH and CDR2 is LQKENI in the germline V gene. V was clipped by 0 bases and J by 3 bases, with 5 bases between them. CDR3 sequence reads: CASSPPTEETQYF. Here the CDR3 DNA reads TGTGCCAGCTCACCACCGACAGAAGAGACCCAGTACTTC.

CDR3 amino acids: CASSSSTGSEEKLFF. As DNA, the CDR3 is TGTGCCAGCAGTTCCTCGACAGGGAGTGAAGAAAAACTGTTTTTT. The chain joins TRBV6-2 or TRBV6-3 to TRBJ1-4, with 7 bases fitting TRBD1. Per germline, CDR1 MNHEY and CDR2 SVGEGT. The CDR3 is made up of 15 amino acids. Trimming at V came to 4 bases and at J to 8 bases, leaving 10 bases not matched to a gene.

This clonotype was detected only a few times. The CDR3 region is CSVDGRGPGGEQYF. The CDR3 DNA follows: TGCAGCGTTGATGGCAGGGGGCCGGGTGGCGAGCAGTACTTC. The V call is TRBV29-1, the J call TRBJ2-7; 8 bases are shared with TRBD1. Looked up from germline, CDR1 is SQVTM and CDR2 is ANQGSEA. The CDR3 extends over 14 amino acids. Trimming took 3 bases from V and 6 from J; bases not matched to a gene: 10.

This clonotype has only a few counts. This chain links TRBV10-2 with TRBJ2-1; 13 positions agree with TRBD2. Trimming removed 2 bases from V and 1 base from J; junction bases left unmatched: 2. The CDR3 extends over 17 amino acids. Germline V gene data show CDR1 as WSHSY and CDR2 as SAAADI. The CDR3: CASSETSGGASYNEQFF. The CDR3 DNA reads TGCGCCAGCAGTGAGACTAGCGGGGGGGCATCCTACAATGAGCAGTTCTTC.

The rearrangement uses TRBV12-3 or TRBV12-4 and TRBJ1-3, with a tentative D call TRBD1 (6 bases). With 6 bases removed from V and 4 bases from J, the gap between germline ends came to 13 bases. The CDR3 is 14 residues long. CDR3 amino acids: CASRGGGEGNTIYF. The CDR3 DNA reads TGTGCCAGCAGAGGGGGGGGAGAAGGAAACACCATATATTTT.

This clonotype has at least ten counts. The V and J genes are TRBV20-1 and TRBJ1-6; TRBD1 might be the D (6 bases). This CDR3 is built from 15 residues. The V and J ends lost 3 bases and 6 bases respectively, with 15 bases between them. Germline CDR1 and CDR2: DFQATT and SNEGSKA (reference sequence). The CDR3 nucleotides are TGCAGTGCTAGGGTGGCAGGGGCACGTAATTCACCCCTCCACTTT. This encodes CSARVAGARNSPLHF.

The chain carries TRBV5-1 and TRBJ2-7; 12 bases are a match to TRBD2. Germline loops: CDR1 SGHRS, CDR2 YFSETQ. The CDR3 has 16 amino acids. The V gene end was trimmed by 4 bases and the J gene end by 2 bases; junction bases not matched to a gene: 7. The CDR3 nucleotides read TGCGCCAGCAGCGGGGGGACTAGCGGGCTTACCTACGAGCAGTACTTC. It is translated as CASSGGTSGLTYEQYF.

This clonotype showed up many times. V is TRBV10-3 and J is TRBJ2-7; D is unresolved. Per the germline V gene, CDR1 is ENHRY and CDR2 is SYGVKD. This CDR3 contains 13 residues. The V end lost 2 bases, the J end lost 5 bases, and 10 bases lay between the germline ends. CDR3 sequence reads: CAISENELHEQYF. In DNA form, the CDR3 reads TGTGCCATCAGTGAGAATGAACTTCACGAGCAGTACTTC.

The chain uses TRBV20-1 and TRBJ1-2; 7 nucleotides align to TRBD1. After removal of 3 bases from V and 4 bases from J, the junction contained 5 bases not matched to a gene. CDR3 size: 13 residues. Germline V gene data show CDR1 as DFQATT and CDR2 as SNEGSKA (reference sequence). CDR3 sequence: CSARRDRSYGYTF. CDR3 nucleotide sequence: TGCAGTGCTAGGCGGGACAGAAGCTATGGCTACACCTTC.

The genes are TRBV29-1 and TRBJ1-2; D perhaps matches TRBD1 (6 bases). Germline V lookup: CDR1 SQVTM, CDR2 ANQGSEA. Trimming took off 7 bases at V and 5 bases at J, with 14 bases between the two ends. This CDR3 is 12 amino acids long. CDR3 protein: CSGGGNAYGYTF. As DNA, the CDR3 is TGCAGCGGGGGGGGCAACGCGTATGGCTACACCTTC. Full variable domain (rest looked up from reference TRBV29-1 and TRBJ1-2): SAVISQKPSRDICQRGTSLTIQCQVDSQVTMMFWYRQQPGQSLTLIATANQGSEATYESGFVIDKFPISRPNLTFSTLTVSNMSPEDSSIYLCSGGGNAYGYTFGSGTRLTVV.

The chain carries TRBV7-9 and TRBJ2-5; 8 bases line up with TRBD2. CDR3 length equals 14 residues. CDR1 SEHNR and CDR2 FQNEAQ come from the germline V gene (reference sequence). V was clipped by 0 bases and J by 4 bases; unmatched bases: 1. CDR3 sequence reads: CASSLALAAETQYF. CDR3 in DNA: TGTGCCAGCAGCTTAGCACTAGCGGCAGAGACCCAGTACTTC. Variable domain in full (rest from reference TRBV7-9 and TRBJ2-5): DTGVSQNPRHKITKRGQNVTFRCDPISEHNRLYWYRQTLGQGPEFLTYFQNEAQLEKSRLLSDRFSAERPKGSFSTLEIQRTEQGDSAMYLCASSLALAAETQYFGPGTRLLVL.

The gene calls are TRBV19 and TRBJ2-1; TRBD1 agrees at 8 bases. Germline CDR1 LNHDA, CDR2 SQIVND (reference sequence). The CDR3 sequence is 13 residues long. Losses at the gene ends were 6 bases for V and 13 bases for J; bases not matched to a gene: 11. CDR3 residues: CASSTTDREFQFF. The CDR3 bases are TGTGCCAGTAGCACCACGGACAGGGAATTCCAGTTCTTC.

The V gene is TRBV6-6, the J gene TRBJ1-1, with a weak D call TRBD1 (5 bases). CDR1 is MNHNY, CDR2 SVGAGI, per germline (reference sequence). V shed 8 bases and J shed 1 base, with 11 bases lying between them. CDR3 length: 13 residues. The CDR3 nucleotides read TGTGCCAGCGCAGGGTCGGGGAACACTGAAGCTTTCTTT. As protein: CASAGSGNTEAFF.

This sequence joins TRBV19 and TRBJ1-1; a weak D match, TRBD1 (5 bases). This CDR3 has 15 amino acids. Trimming took 10 bases from V and 0 from J, leaving 18 bases between them. Germline-derived CDR1 and CDR2 are LNHDA and SQIVND (reference sequence). CDR3 nucleotides: TGTGCCACCCTCCGCGGGGGACGGATGAACACTGAAGCTTTCTTT. Residues: CATLRGGRMNTEAFF.

The sample holds a few counts of this clonotype. This chain uses TRBV12-3 or TRBV12-4 with TRBJ2-7; no definite D call. CDR3 size: 13 residues. V was cut by 5 bases and J by 3 bases, with 11 bases left in between. CDR3 loop: CASSPPPFYEQYF. CDR3 coding DNA: TGTGCCAGCAGTCCTCCCCCTTTCTACGAGCAGTACTTC.

The chain joins TRBV21-1 to TRBJ2-1; TRBD1 is taken as the D call from the table, unchecked against the DNA. TRBV21-1 corresponds to a pseudogene. This CDR3 is 13 amino acids long. CDR3 bases: TGTGCCAGCTGGCCAAGGGGTTTGAATGAGCAGTTCTTC. Its translation is CASWPRGLNEQFF.

This clonotype was observed a few times. The chain carries TRBV7-8 and TRBJ2-5; a weak D match, TRBD2 (6 bases). The CDR3 totals 18 residues. V gave up 4 bases and J gave up 5 bases, with 26 bases separating them. Germline loops: CDR1 SGHVS, CDR2 FQNEAQ. CDR3 amino acids: CASSSNWSGPRVVETQYF. DNA of the CDR3: TGTGCCAGCAGCTCTAACTGGAGCGGGCCTAGAGTCGTTGAGACCCAGTACTTC.

The chain couples TRBV5-1 to TRBJ1-4, with TRBD1 as a possible D gene (6 bases). Trimming removed 0 bases at V and 5 bases at J, with 14 bases between. Germline values: CDR1 SGHRS, CDR2 YFSETQ. The CDR3 consists of 16 residues. In DNA, the CDR3 is TGCGCCAGCAGCTTGGCCAGGGGAGGATCCAATGAAAAACTGTTTTTT. It encodes CASSLARGGSNEKLFF.

This clonotype occurred a few times. The chain employs TRBV7-6 and TRBJ2-7; tentatively, D is TRBD1 (6 bases). The CDR3 extends over 15 amino acids. Germline CDR1 reads SGHVS; CDR2 reads FNYEAQ. Between the trimmed V and J ends, which lost 0 bases and 4 bases, there was a span of 13 bases. CDR3 protein: CASSLAQGRVYEQYF. The CDR3 DNA follows: TGTGCCAGCAGCTTAGCACAGGGTAGGGTTTACGAGCAGTACTTC. Drawing the rest from reference TRBV7-6 and TRBJ2-7, the complete variable domain is GAGVSQSPRYKVTKRGQDVALRCDPISGHVSLYWYRQALGQGPEFLTYFNYEAQQDKSGLPNDRFSAERPEGSISTLTIQRTEQRDSAMYRCASSLAQGRVYEQYFGPGTRLTVT.

DNA for the CDR3: TGCAGCGGTGACGGGGTATCCCTAATGGATGAGCAGTTCTTC. Translated, it gives CSGDGVSLMDEQFF. V and J are TRBV29-1 and TRBJ2-1; tentative D call: TRBD2 (5 bases). V was clipped by 7 bases and J by 8 bases, with 21 bases between them. The germline CDR1 and CDR2 sequences are SQVTM and ANQGSEA. This CDR3 is built from 14 residues.

The chain combines TRBV7-8 with TRBJ2-1; 10 bases map to TRBD1. The CDR3 totals 15 residues. Germline V gene lookup returns CDR1 SGHVS and CDR2 FQNEAQ. With 5 bases clipped from V and 3 bases from J, the junction kept 4 bases outside the gene matches. DNA for the CDR3: TGTGCCAGCAGCCTTTGGACAGGGGGCTACAATGAGCAGTTCTTC. This encodes CASSLWTGGYNEQFF.